Below, one TCR beta chain is given with its context. V was cut by 1 base and J by 1 base, with 10 bases left in between. The germline V gene has CDR1 MGHRA and CDR2 YSYEKL. There are 15 residues in the CDR3. Study processing details: The authors estimated nucleated cell counts from reference gene primer amplification. Clones were read by immunoSEQ multiplex PCR, and TCRdb kept only the in-frame ones, dropping some. V and J calls and clone size are given by that table; D and trimming were obtained from the DNA. Among about 200,000 clones listed, 70% to 85% were seen once. These data come from a study of blood T cell repertoires in COVID-19.

The J gene is TRBJ1-1, the V gene TRBV4-1; D gene uncertain. The sample comprised peripheral blood. The receptor's source is a human donor with acute or convalescent COVID-19. The donor label of this sample is uncertain. CDR3 bases: TGCGCCAGCAGCCAAGCCTCCCCGGGGAACACTGAAGCTTTCTTT. This gives the protein CASSQASPGNTEAFF.